Shown below are 28 T cell receptor beta chains from a single sample sequenced in a study of T cells after yellow fever vaccination. Using its own MiXCR run on the 5' RACE reads, TCRdb lists one record per CDR3 protein. This sample has 200,000 or so distinct CDR3 sequences, with more than 6.5% found just once. This material consisted of CD4+ T cells sorted from PBMCs, taken on the day of the yellow fever booster vaccination. All receptors derive from a man aged 30 to 45 who received the YFV17D yellow fever vaccine.

This clonotype has ten or more counts. The chain uses TRBV28 and TRBJ2-1; D remains unclear. V lost 6 bases and J lost 13, with 16 bases in between. CDR3 length equals 12 residues. Germline V gene sequence: CDR1 MDHEN, CDR2 SYDVKM. The CDR3 spells CASSSTTFRQFF. CDR3 coding DNA: TGTGCCAGCAGCTCTACTACTTTTAGACAGTTCTTC. The variable domain in full, with the rest retrieved from reference TRBV28 and TRBJ2-1, is DVKVTQSSRYLVKRTGEKVFLECVQDMDHENMFWYRQDPGLGLRLIYFSYDVKMKEKGDIPEGYSVSREKKERFSLILESASTNQTSMYLCASSSTTFRQFFGPGTRLTVL.

V gene TRBV23-1 combines with J gene TRBJ2-7; no reliable D call. TRBV23-1 carries the ORF label, with uncertain function. The CDR3 is 11 amino acids. Trimming took 3 bases from V and 6 from J, leaving 6 bases between them. The CDR3 DNA reads TGCGCCAGCAGTCACTATTGCGAGCAGTACTTC. This translates into CASSHYCEQYF.

This clonotype was seen only once. This may come from a read error, since a much larger clone is one base off. As DNA, the CDR3 is TGTGCCAGCAGCCATAGGGGTAGCGGGACGTCAAATGAGCAGTTCTTC. Translating it yields CASSHRGSGTSNEQFF. This sequence joins TRBV3-1 and TRBJ2-1; 8 bases are shared with TRBD2. The germline CDR1 and CDR2 sequences are LGHDT and YNNKEL (reference sequence). J was trimmed by 7 bases and V by 3 bases; bases with no gene match: 11. This CDR3 has 16 residues.

The chain carries TRBV20-1 and TRBJ2-3, with D perhaps matching TRBD2 (6 bases). The CDR3 is made up of 12 amino acids. The ends were cut back, 5 bases at V and 6 bases at J, with 12 bases in the middle. Per germline, CDR1 DFQATT and CDR2 SNEGSKA (reference sequence). The CDR3 bases are TGCAGTGCTCAGGACTACGGGGATACGCAGTATTTT. Its translation: CSAQDYGDTQYF.

The sample holds a few counts of this clonotype. The V gene is TRBV19, the J gene TRBJ2-1; the D is unclear. The CDR3 spans 16 residues. Germline assignment: CDR1 LNHDA and CDR2 SQIVND (reference sequence). Trimming cost V 7 bases and J 6 bases, with 22 bases left between them. The CDR3 DNA follows: TGTGCCAGTAAGTGGGATGGCAGCCCCAACGCCAATGAGCAGTTCTTC. Encoded protein: CASKWDGSPNANEQFF.

This clonotype appeared a few times. The chain is built from TRBV12-3 or TRBV12-4 and TRBJ1-4, with 7 positions matching TRBD1. With V trimmed by 2 bases and J by 7 bases, 4 bases remained unmatched. The CDR3 covers 14 residues. CDR3 in amino acids: CASSLRQGSEKLFF. The CDR3 DNA sequence: TGTGCCAGCAGTTTAAGACAGGGCAGTGAAAAACTGTTTTTT.

The sample holds a few counts of this clonotype. This rearrangement joins TRBV20-1 to TRBJ1-5, with D perhaps matching TRBD1 (6 bases). V gave up 6 bases and J gave up 4 bases, with 22 bases separating them. The CDR3 covers 16 residues. Per the germline V gene, CDR1 is DFQATT and CDR2 is SNEGSKA (reference sequence). The CDR3 bases are TGCAGTGCGCCGAAGACCGGGACATTCAATAATCAGCCCCAGCATTTT. It translates to CSAPKTGTFNNQPQHF.

This clonotype came up many times. The chain carries TRBV12-3 or TRBV12-4 and TRBJ1-1, with D possibly being TRBD1 (6 bases). The CDR3 is made up of 13 amino acids. Trimming removed 9 bases from V and 5 bases from J, with 16 bases in between. The CDR3 DNA sequence: TGTGCCAGTTCAGGGCGGGGGCGAACTGAAGCTTTCTTT. It is translated as CASSGRGRTEAFF.

The chain recombines TRBV5-4 with TRBJ2-3; TRBD2 might be the D (6 bases). The CDR3 contains 15 residues. From germline, CDR1 is SGHNT and CDR2 YYREEE (reference sequence). V was clipped by 0 bases and J by 0 bases, with 8 bases between them. The CDR3 here is CASSLGRGSTDTQYF. The CDR3 DNA follows: TGTGCCAGCAGCTTGGGGCGGGGCAGCACAGATACGCAGTATTTT.

This clonotype was counted only a few times. This chain joins TRBV6-2 or TRBV6-3 and TRBJ2-1; TRBD2 matches at 8 bases. V gave up 4 bases and J gave up 9 bases; unmatched junction bases: 14. This CDR3 has 16 amino acids. Germline values: CDR1 MNHEY, CDR2 SVGEGT. This chain's CDR3 is CASSSRKQAGVGEQFF. DNA for the CDR3: TGTGCCAGCAGTTCCCGAAAGCAAGCGGGAGTAGGTGAGCAGTTCTTC.

This clonotype was seen a handful of times. The CDR3 DNA reads as TGTGCCAGCAGCTTAATAGTTGGGCGGGGCCCCTACAATGAGCAGTTCTTC. Protein sequence: CASSLIVGRGPYNEQFF. The genes are TRBV7-3 and TRBJ2-1; D is possibly TRBD2 (6 bases). Trimming took off 1 base at V and 2 bases at J, with 15 bases between the two ends. Germline assignment: CDR1 SGHTA and CDR2 FQGTGA. The CDR3 runs 17 residues.

This clonotype was counted ten times or more. The CDR3 is CASSFLGNGYTF. CDR3 DNA: TGTGCCAGCAGCTTTCTCGGGAATGGCTACACCTTC. This chain uses TRBV7-2 with TRBJ1-2; no firm D call. This CDR3 spans 12 amino acids. Germline CDR1 SGHTA, CDR2 FQGNSA. V was shortened by 3 bases and J by 6 bases, with 8 bases between the two germline ends. Full variable domain (rest looked up from reference TRBV7-2 and TRBJ1-2): GAGVSQSPSNKVTEKGKDVELRCDPISGHTALYWYRQSLGQGLEFLIYFQGNSAPDKSGLPSDRFSAERTGGSVSTLTIQRTQQEDSAVYLCASSFLGNGYTFGSGTRLTVV.

Many counts were recorded for this clonotype. The chain recombines TRBV6-5 with TRBJ2-7, with TRBD1 matching 10 bases. Trimming took 6 bases from V and 3 from J; bases not matched to a gene: 5. The germline gives CDR1 MNHEY, CDR2 SVGAGI. This CDR3 has 14 residues. In DNA, the CDR3 is TGTGCCAGCAGAGGGGACAGGGGACTCTACGAGCAGTACTTC. Encoded protein: CASRGDRGLYEQYF.

This clonotype was found many times. The V gene is TRBV29-1, the J gene TRBJ2-3; D remains unclear. V lost 3 bases to trimming and J lost 2 bases, with 6 bases between them. This CDR3 has 12 residues. Germline CDR1 is SQVTM and CDR2 is ANQGSEA. CDR3: CSVDTTTDTQYF. CDR3 nucleotide sequence: TGCAGCGTTGACACTACCACAGATACGCAGTATTTT.

This clonotype has only a few counts. The chain combines TRBV6-5 with TRBJ2-3; 7 positions agree with TRBD1. CDR3 length equals 13 residues. The V gene end was trimmed by 0 bases and the J gene end by 7 bases; junction bases not matched to a gene: 1. Germline V gives CDR1 MNHEY, CDR2 SVGAGI. The CDR3: CASSYSRGNTQYF. The CDR3 DNA reads as TGTGCCAGCAGTTACTCCAGGGGGAATACGCAGTATTTT.

The V gene is TRBV11-2, the J gene TRBJ2-3, with 9 bases lining up with TRBD2. V lost 3 bases to trimming and J lost 4 bases; unmatched junction nucleotides: 8. CDR3 length: 16 amino acids. Germline V gene lookup returns CDR1 SGHAT and CDR2 FQNNGV. CDR3 region: CASSFLKAGGADTQYF. CDR3 nucleotide sequence: TGTGCCAGCAGCTTCCTGAAAGCGGGAGGCGCAGATACGCAGTATTTT.

The V call is TRBV29-1, the J call TRBJ1-1; D not certain. Deletions cut 3 bases from V and 11 bases from J, with 13 bases between. Per germline, CDR1 SQVTM and CDR2 ANQGSEA. The CDR3 contains 11 residues. The CDR3 here is CSVDGGPRAFF. The CDR3 nucleotides read TGCAGCGTTGATGGCGGTCCGAGGGCTTTCTTT. Variable domain in full (rest from reference TRBV29-1 and TRBJ1-1): SAVISQKPSRDICQRGTSLTIQCQVDSQVTMMFWYRQQPGQSLTLIATANQGSEATYESGFVIDKFPISRPNLTFSTLTVSNMSPEDSSIYLCSVDGGPRAFFGQGTRLTVV.

This clonotype has at least ten counts. This CDR3 is CASSQSALAGLATYNEQFF. CDR3 in DNA: TGCGCCAGCAGTCAATCGGCCCTAGCGGGGTTGGCTACCTACAATGAGCAGTTCTTC. The V gene is TRBV23-1, the J gene TRBJ2-1, with TRBD2 matching over 9 bases. TRBV23-1 is recorded as an ORF, its role being uncertain. J lost 2 bases, V lost 0 bases, and 11 bases had no gene match. The CDR3 consists of 19 residues.

The V and J genes are TRBV19 and TRBJ2-1, with 9 positions matching TRBD1. The CDR3 is 13 residues long. Trimming removed 4 bases from V and 10 bases from J; junction bases left unmatched: 5. Germline CDR1 LNHDA, CDR2 SQIVND (reference sequence). The CDR3 region has the DNA TGTGCCAGTAGTAGCGACAGGGGGTGGGAGCAGTTCTTC. Its translation is CASSSDRGWEQFF.

This clonotype came up many times. The rearrangement joins TRBV7-2 to TRBJ1-6; D is unresolved. The CDR3 runs 15 residues. Germline assignment: CDR1 SGHTA and CDR2 FQGNSA. V shed 2 bases and J shed 0 bases, with 5 bases lying between them. For the CDR3, the DNA is TGTGCCAGCAGCTTAACGAGCTCCTATAATTCACCCCTCCACTTT. This sequence encodes CASSLTSSYNSPLHF.

This sequence joins TRBV20-1 and TRBJ2-2; no firm D call. The CDR3 is made up of 14 amino acids. The V end was cut by 6 bases, the J end by 5 bases, with 16 bases between. Germline CDR1 DFQATT, CDR2 SNEGSKA (reference sequence). The DNA for the CDR3 is TGCAGTGCCCCGGGCCAATCTCGGACCGGGGAGCTGTTTTTT. Protein product: CSAPGQSRTGELFF.

The sample holds many counts of this clonotype. V is TRBV7-8 and J is TRBJ1-1; no reliable D call. The V end was cut by 3 bases, the J end by 1 base, with 9 bases between. The CDR3 spans 14 residues. Germline values: CDR1 SGHVS, CDR2 FQNEAQ. The CDR3 here is CASSFTPANTEAFF. The DNA of the CDR3 is TGTGCCAGCAGCTTTACACCTGCGAACACTGAAGCTTTCTTT.

This chain connects TRBV7-2 to TRBJ1-2; D may be TRBD1 (5 bases). The germline V and J ends were trimmed by 3 bases and 4 bases, with 12 bases remaining between them. The length of the CDR3 is 14 residues. Germline V gene data show CDR1 as SGHTA and CDR2 as FQGNSA. The CDR3 spells CASSFVGDAYGYTF. The CDR3, as DNA: TGTGCCAGCAGCTTTGTTGGGGACGCCTATGGCTACACCTTC.

The sample holds many counts of this clonotype. This rearrangement joins TRBV11-2 to TRBJ2-4; the D gene is possibly TRBD1 (6 bases). CDR3 length equals 18 residues. Per the germline V gene, CDR1 is SGHAT and CDR2 is FQNNGV. Trimming removed 5 bases at V and 0 bases at J, with 20 bases between. In DNA, the CDR3 is TGTGCCAGCAGCCACATTTTTAACAGGGCGGGAGCCAAAAACATTCAGTACTTC. Residues: CASSHIFNRAGAKNIQYF.

The sample holds a few counts of this clonotype. The chain carries TRBV7-2 and TRBJ1-2; D remains ambiguous. From germline, CDR1 is SGHTA and CDR2 FQGNSA. V dropped 6 bases and J dropped 0 bases, with 11 bases sitting between them. The CDR3 totals 14 residues. The CDR3 nucleotides read TGTGCCAGCAGGCGAGTCGAGACTAACTATGGCTACACCTTC. This translates into CASRRVETNYGYTF.

This clonotype was seen a few times. The J gene is TRBJ2-3, the V gene TRBV20-1; TRBD2 aligns across 9 bases. Trimming at V came to 7 bases and at J to 2 bases, leaving 4 bases not matched to a gene. The V gene's germline CDR1 is DFQATT and CDR2 SNEGSKA (reference sequence). This CDR3 region has 13 residues. As DNA, the CDR3 is TGCAGTGGGCTAGCGGGATACACAGATACGCAGTATTTT. Protein: CSGLAGYTDTQYF.

This chain joins TRBV5-8 and TRBJ2-5; perhaps D is TRBD1 or TRBD2 (5 bases each). The germline V and J ends were trimmed by 4 bases and 5 bases, with 15 bases remaining between them. This CDR3 is 14 amino acids long. Germline V gene lookup returns CDR1 SGHTS and CDR2 YDEGEE. CDR3 sequence: CASSHRGPGETQYF. In DNA form, the CDR3 reads TGTGCCAGCAGCCATCGGGGCCCCGGGGAGACCCAGTACTTC. The whole variable domain, remainder taken from reference TRBV5-8 and TRBJ2-5, is EAGVTQSPTHLIKTRGQQATLRCSPISGHTSVYWYQQALGLGLQFLLWYDEGEERNRGNFPPRFSGRQFPNYSSELNVNALELEDSALYLCASSHRGPGETQYFGPGTRLLVL.

The rearrangement uses TRBV7-2 and TRBJ2-1; 8 bases line up with TRBD2. This CDR3 comprises 15 residues. The germline CDR1 and CDR2 sequences are SGHTA and FQGNSA. Trimming at V came to 6 bases and at J to 2 bases, leaving 6 bases not matched to a gene. CDR3 nucleotide sequence: TGTGCCAGCAGTATCAGCGGGAGCCCCTACAATGAGCAGTTCTTC. This sequence encodes CASSISGSPYNEQFF.